A single sample is the source of the 2 T cell receptor beta chains below, sequenced in a study of CD8+CD57+ T cells in acquired aplastic anemia (dated by TCRdb to 2016 to 2019). Sequencing was performed on an Illumina HiSeq 2000. Genomic DNA was used as template for profiling of TCR beta VDJ combinations and CDR3 sequences. TCRdb's own reprocessing of the public reads used fastp at Q25 and MiXCR and kept productive beta chains. Rows are combined by CDR3 protein, so each entry shows the most common genes and DNA. For this sample there are 400,000 to 600,000 distinct CDR3 sequences; around 33% appear just once. Of the sample, less than 0.85% falls within the top ten clones. Patients chosen for sequencing had shown expansion of CD8+CD57+ cells by flow cytometry. Sequencing was carried out using sorted CD4+, CD8+, or CD8+CD57+ T cells (not recorded which) from PBMCs. The receptor source for this set is a human donor with aplastic anemia.

In its sample, this clonotype was seen many times. V gene TRBV9 combines with J gene TRBJ2-7; no clear D. The CDR3 loop spans 13 amino acids. The ends were cut back, 3 bases at V and 4 bases at J, with 11 bases in the middle. Germline V gene data show CDR1 as SGDLS and CDR2 as YYNGEE. This CDR3 is CASSAGFDYEQYF. The CDR3 DNA reads TGTGCCAGCAGCGCAGGATTCGATTACGAGCAGTACTTC.

Details on this clonotype: The junction differs from germline at one of its ends, possibly a read error. The chain carries TRBV14 and TRBJ1-1, with 10 nucleotides matching TRBD1. Germline CDR1 reads SGHDN; CDR2 reads FVKESK. CDR3 length: 15 amino acids. The chain's CDR3 is CASSQGWDRGSEASF. The DNA for the CDR3 is TGTGCCAGCAGCCAAGGGTGGGACAGGGGCTCTGAAGCTTCCTTT.